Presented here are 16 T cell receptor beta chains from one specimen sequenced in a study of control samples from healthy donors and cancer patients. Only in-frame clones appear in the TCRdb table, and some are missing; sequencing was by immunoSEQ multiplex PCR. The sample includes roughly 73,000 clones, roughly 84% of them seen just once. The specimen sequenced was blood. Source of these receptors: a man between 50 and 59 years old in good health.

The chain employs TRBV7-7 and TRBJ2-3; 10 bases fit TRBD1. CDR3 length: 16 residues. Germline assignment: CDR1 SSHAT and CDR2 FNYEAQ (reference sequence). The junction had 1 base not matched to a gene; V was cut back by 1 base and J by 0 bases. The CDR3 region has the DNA TGTGCCAGCAGCTTAGGGGACAGGGGAAGCACAGATACGCAGTATTTT. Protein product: CASSLGDRGSTDTQYF.

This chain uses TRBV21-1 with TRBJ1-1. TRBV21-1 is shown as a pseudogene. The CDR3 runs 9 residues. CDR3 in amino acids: CAGLTLAFF. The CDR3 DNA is TGTGCAGGACTGACACTGGCTTTCTTT.

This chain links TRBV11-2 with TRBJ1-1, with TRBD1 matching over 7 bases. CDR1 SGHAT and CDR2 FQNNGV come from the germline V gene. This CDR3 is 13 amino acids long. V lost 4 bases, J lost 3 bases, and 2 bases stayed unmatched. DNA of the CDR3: TGTGCCAGCAGCTCCGACAGGGACACTGAAGCTTTCTTT. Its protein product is CASSSDRDTEAFF. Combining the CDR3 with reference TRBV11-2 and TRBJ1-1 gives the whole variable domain EAGVAQSPRYKIIEKRQSVAFWCNPISGHATLYWYQQILGQGPKLLIQFQNNGVVDDSQLPKDRFSAERLKGVDSTLKIQPAKLEDSAVYLCASSSDRDTEAFFGQGTRLTVV.

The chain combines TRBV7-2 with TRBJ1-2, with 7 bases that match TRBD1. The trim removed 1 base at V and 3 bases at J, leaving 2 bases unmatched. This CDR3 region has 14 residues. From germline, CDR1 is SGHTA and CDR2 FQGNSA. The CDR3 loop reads CASSLDRGYYGYTF. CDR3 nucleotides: TGTGCCAGCAGCTTAGACAGGGGCTACTATGGCTACACCTTC. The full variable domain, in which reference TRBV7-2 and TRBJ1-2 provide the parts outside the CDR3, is GAGVSQSPSNKVTEKGKDVELRCDPISGHTALYWYRQSLGQGLEFLIYFQGNSAPDKSGLPSDRFSAERTGGSVSTLTIQRTQQEDSAVYLCASSLDRGYYGYTFGSGTRLTVV.

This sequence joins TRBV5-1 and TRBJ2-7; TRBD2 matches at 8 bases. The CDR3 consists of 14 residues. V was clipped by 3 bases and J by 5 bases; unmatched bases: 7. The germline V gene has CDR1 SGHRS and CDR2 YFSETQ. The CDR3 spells CASSSFAGGNEQYF. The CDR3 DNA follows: TGCGCCAGCAGCTCCTTTGCGGGGGGCAACGAGCAGTACTTC.

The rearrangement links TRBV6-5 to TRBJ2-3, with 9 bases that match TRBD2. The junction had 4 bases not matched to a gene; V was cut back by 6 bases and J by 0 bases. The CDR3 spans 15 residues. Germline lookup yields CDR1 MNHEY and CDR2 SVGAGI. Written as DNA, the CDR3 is TGTGCCAGCAGCATCAGCGGGAGGAGCACAGATACGCAGTATTTT. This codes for CASSISGRSTDTQYF.

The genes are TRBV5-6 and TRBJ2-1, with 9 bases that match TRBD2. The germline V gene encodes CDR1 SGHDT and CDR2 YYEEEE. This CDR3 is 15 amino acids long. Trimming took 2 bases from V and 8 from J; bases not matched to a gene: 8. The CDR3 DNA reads TGTGCCAGCAGCTTTGCGGGAGGGCCTGGTGATGAGCAGTTCTTC. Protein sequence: CASSFAGGPGDEQFF.

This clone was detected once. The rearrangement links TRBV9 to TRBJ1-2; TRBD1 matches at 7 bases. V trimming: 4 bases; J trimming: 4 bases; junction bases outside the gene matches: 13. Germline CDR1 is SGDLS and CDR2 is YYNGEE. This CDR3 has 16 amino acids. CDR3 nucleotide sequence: TGTGCCAGCAGCAACCAACCCGGGACAGCGCCCTATGGCTACACCTTC. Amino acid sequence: CASSNQPGTAPYGYTF.

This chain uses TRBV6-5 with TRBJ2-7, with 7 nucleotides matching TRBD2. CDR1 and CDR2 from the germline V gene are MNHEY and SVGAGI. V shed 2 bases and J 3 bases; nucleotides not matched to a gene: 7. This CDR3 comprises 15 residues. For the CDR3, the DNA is TGTGCCAGCAGTTACGTGGGCGGGAGTATCTACGAGCAGTACTTC. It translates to CASSYVGGSIYEQYF.

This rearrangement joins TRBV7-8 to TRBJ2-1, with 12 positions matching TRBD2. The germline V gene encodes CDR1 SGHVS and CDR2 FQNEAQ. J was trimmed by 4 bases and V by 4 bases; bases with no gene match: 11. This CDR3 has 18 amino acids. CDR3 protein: CASSSNGLAGKSYNEQFF. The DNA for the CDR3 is TGTGCCAGCAGCTCTAACGGACTAGCGGGGAAGTCGTACAATGAGCAGTTCTTC.

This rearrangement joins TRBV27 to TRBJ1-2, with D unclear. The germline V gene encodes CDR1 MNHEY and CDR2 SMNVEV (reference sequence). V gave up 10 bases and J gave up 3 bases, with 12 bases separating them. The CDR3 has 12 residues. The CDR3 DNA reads TGTGCCACAACCGGAAATTACTATGGCTACACCTTC. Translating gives CATTGNYYGYTF.

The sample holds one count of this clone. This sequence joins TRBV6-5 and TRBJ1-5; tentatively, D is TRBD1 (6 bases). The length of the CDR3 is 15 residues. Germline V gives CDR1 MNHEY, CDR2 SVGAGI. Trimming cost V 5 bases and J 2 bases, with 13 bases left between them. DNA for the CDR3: TGTGCCAGCAGTATCTTTAGGACAGGCAATCAGCCCCAGCATTTT. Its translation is CASSIFRTGNQPQHF.

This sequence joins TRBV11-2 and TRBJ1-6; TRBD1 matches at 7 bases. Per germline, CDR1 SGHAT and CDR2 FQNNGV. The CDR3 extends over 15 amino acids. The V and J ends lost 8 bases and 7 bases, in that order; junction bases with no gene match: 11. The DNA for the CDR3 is TGTGCCAGCCGATCTCCGGGACAGTGGAATTCACCCCTCCACTTT. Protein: CASRSPGQWNSPLHF.

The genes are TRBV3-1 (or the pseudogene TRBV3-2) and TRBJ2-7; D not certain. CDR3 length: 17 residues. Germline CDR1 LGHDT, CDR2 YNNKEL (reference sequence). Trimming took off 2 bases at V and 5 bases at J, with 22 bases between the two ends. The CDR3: CASSQHSQQAGRHEQYF. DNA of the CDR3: TGTGCCAGCAGCCAACACAGCCAGCAGGCAGGCAGGCACGAGCAGTACTTC.

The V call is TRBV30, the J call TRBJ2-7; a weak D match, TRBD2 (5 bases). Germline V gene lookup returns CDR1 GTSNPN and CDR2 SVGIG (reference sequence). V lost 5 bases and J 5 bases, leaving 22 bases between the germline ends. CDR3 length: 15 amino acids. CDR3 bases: TGTGCCTGGGACCCGGCGGGCCAGTCGCGCGACGAGCAGTACTTC. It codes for CAWDPAGQSRDEQYF.

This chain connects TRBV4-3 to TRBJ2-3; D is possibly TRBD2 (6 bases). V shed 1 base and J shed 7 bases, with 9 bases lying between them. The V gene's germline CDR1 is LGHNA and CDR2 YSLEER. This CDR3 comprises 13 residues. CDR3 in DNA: TGCGCCAGCAGCCAAGGCGGGGAAAATACGCAGTATTTT. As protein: CASSQGGENTQYF.